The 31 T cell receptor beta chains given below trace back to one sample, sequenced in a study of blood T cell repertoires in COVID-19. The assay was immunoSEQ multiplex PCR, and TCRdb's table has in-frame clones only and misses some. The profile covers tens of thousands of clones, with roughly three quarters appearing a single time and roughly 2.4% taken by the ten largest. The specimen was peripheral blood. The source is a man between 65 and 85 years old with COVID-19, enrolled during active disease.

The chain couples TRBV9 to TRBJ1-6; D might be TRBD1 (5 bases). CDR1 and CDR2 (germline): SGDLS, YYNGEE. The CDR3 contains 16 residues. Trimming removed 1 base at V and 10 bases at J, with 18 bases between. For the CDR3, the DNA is TGTGCCAGCAGCGTACTGGGGCTCCGCGGGAGCTCACCCCTCCACTTT. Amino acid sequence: CASSVLGLRGSSPLHF. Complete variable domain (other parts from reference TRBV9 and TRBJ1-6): DSGVTQTPKHLITATGQRVTLRCSPRSGDLSVYWYQQSLDQGLQFLIQYYNGEERAKGNILERFSAQQFPDLHSELNLSSLELGDSALYFCASSVLGLRGSSPLHFGNGTRLTVT.

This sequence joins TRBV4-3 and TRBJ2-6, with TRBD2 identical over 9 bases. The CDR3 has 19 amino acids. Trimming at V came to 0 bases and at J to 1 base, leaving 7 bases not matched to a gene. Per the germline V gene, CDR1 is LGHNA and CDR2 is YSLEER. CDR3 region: CASSQEPIAGVSGANVLTF. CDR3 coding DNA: TGCGCCAGCAGCCAAGAACCGATAGCGGGAGTTTCTGGGGCCAACGTCCTGACTTTC.

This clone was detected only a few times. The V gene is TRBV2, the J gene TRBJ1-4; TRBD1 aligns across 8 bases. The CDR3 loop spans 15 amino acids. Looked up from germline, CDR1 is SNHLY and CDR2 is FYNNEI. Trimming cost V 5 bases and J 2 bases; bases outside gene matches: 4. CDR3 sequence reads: CASSPWTGTNEKLFF. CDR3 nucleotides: TGTGCCAGCAGTCCGTGGACAGGGACTAATGAAAAACTGTTTTTT.

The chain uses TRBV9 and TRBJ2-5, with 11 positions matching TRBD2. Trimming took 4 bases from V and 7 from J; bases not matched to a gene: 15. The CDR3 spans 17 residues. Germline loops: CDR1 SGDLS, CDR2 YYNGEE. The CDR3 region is CASSPHRVAGGPVTQYF. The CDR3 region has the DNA TGTGCCAGCAGCCCCCACAGGGTAGCGGGAGGGCCGGTGACCCAGTACTTC.

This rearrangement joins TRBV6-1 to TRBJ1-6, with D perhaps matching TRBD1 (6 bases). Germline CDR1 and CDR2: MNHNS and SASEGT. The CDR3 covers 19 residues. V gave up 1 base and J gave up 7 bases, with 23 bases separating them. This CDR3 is CASSEVLTGTPGSNSPLHF. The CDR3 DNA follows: TGTGCCAGCAGTGAAGTACTAACAGGGACCCCGGGATCGAATTCACCCCTCCACTTT.

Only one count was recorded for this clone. The CDR3 protein is CASSPFWDSINYGYTF. In DNA, the CDR3 is TGCGCCAGCAGCCCGTTCTGGGACAGCATTAACTATGGCTACACCTTC. V gene TRBV5-1 combines with J gene TRBJ1-2; 7 bases align to TRBD1. V trimming: 4 bases; J trimming: 1 base; junction bases outside the gene matches: 10. The CDR3 sequence is 16 residues long. Germline CDR1 SGHRS, CDR2 YFSETQ.

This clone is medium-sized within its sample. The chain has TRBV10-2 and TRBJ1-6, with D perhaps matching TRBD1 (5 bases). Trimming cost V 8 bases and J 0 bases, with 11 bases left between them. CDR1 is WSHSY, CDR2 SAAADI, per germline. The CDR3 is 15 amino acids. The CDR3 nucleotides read TGCGCCAGCTTGGGTACAGGCTCCTATAATTCACCCCTCCACTTT. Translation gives CASLGTGSYNSPLHF.

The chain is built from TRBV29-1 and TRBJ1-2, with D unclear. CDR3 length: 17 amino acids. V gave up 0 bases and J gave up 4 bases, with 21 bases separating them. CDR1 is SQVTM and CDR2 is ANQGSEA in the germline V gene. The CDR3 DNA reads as TGCAGCGTTGAAGATCGGTGGGTGGCGGGAGCACGCTATGGCTACACCTTC. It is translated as CSVEDRWVAGARYGYTF.

CDR3 region: CASSKDRVLDEQYF. In DNA form, the CDR3 reads TGTGCCAGCAGCAAGGACAGGGTCCTCGACGAGCAGTACTTC. This chain connects TRBV7-9 to TRBJ2-7; 8 bases are shared with TRBD1. The J segment lost 5 bases and the V segment lost 5 bases, leaving 8 bases of the junction unmatched. Germline V CDR1 and CDR2: SEHNR, FQNEAQ (reference sequence). The CDR3 runs to 14 residues.

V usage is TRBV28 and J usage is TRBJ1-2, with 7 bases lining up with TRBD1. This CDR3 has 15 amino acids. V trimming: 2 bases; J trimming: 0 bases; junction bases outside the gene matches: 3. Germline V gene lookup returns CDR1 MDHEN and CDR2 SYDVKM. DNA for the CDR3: TGTGCCAGCAGTTTAGAGACAGGGACTAACTATGGCTACACCTTC. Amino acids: CASSLETGTNYGYTF.

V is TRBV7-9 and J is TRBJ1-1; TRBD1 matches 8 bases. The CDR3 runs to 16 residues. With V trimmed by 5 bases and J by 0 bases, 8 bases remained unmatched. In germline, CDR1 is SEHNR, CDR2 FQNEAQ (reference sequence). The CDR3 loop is CASSPGGTGMNTEAFF. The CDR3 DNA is TGTGCCAGCAGCCCAGGGGGGACAGGAATGAACACTGAAGCTTTCTTT.

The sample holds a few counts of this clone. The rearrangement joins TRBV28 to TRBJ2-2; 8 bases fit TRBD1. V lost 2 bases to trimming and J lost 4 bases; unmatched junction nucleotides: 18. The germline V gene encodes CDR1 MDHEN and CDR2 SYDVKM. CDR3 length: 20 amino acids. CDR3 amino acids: CASSLSRWQGAKRFTGELFF. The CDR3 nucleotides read TGTGCCAGCAGTTTAAGTAGGTGGCAGGGGGCGAAAAGATTCACCGGGGAGCTGTTTTTT.

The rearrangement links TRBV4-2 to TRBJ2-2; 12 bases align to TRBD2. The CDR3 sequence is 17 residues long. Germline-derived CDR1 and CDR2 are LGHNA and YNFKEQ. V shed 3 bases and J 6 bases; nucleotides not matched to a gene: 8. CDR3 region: CASSHLDLAGGPGELFF. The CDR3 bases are TGTGCCAGCAGCCACCTCGACCTAGCGGGAGGGCCCGGGGAGCTGTTTTTT.

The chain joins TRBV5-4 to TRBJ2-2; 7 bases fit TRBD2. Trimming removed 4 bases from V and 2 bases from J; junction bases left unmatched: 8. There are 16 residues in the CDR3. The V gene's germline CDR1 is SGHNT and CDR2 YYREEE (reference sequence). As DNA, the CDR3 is TGTGCCAGCAGCCCGCCAGCGGGAACCAACACCGGGGAGCTGTTTTTT. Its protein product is CASSPPAGTNTGELFF.

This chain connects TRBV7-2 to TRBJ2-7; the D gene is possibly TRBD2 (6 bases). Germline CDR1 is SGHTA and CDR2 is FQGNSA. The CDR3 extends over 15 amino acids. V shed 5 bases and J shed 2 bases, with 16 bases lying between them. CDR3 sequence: CASSPRGLGPYEQYF. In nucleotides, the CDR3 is TGTGCCAGCAGCCCACGGGGACTGGGGCCCTACGAGCAGTACTTC.

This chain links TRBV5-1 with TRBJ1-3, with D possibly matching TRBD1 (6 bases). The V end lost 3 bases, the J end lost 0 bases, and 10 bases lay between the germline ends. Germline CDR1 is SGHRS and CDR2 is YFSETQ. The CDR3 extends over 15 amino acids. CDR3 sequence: CASSSGEFSGNTIYF. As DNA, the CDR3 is TGCGCCAGCAGCTCAGGGGAGTTCTCTGGAAACACCATATATTTT. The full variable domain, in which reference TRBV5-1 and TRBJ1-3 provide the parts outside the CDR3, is KAGVTQTPRYLIKTRGQQVTLSCSPISGHRSVSWYQQTPGQGLQFLFEYFSETQRNKGNFPGRFSGRQFSNSRSEMNVSTLELGDSALYLCASSSGEFSGNTIYFGEGSWLTVV.

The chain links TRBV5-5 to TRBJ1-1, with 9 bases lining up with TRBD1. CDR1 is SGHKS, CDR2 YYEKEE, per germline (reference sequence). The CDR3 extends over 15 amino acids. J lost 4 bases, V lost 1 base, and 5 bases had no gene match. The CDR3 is CASSLFLTGGTEAFF. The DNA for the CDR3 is TGTGCCAGCAGCTTGTTTCTGACAGGGGGCACTGAAGCTTTCTTT.

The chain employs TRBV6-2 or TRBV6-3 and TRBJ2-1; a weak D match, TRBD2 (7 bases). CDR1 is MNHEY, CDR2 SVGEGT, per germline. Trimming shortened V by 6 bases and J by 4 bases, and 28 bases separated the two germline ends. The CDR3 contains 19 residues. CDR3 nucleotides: TGTGCCAGCAGCCTTTCCCCCGGGACTACAACGAGGGGGTACAATGAGCAGTTCTTC. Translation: CASSLSPGTTTRGYNEQFF.

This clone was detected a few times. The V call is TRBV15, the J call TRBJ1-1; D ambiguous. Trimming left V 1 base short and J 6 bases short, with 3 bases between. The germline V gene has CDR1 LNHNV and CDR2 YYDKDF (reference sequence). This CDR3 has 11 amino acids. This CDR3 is CATSRGPEAFF. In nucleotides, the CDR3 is TGTGCCACCAGCAGAGGGCCTGAAGCTTTCTTT.

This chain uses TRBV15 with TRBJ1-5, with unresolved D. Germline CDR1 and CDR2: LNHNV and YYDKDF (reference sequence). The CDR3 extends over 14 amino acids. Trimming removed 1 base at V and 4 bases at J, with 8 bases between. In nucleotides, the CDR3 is TGTGCCACCAGCAGAGTAGTCGGGAATCAGCCCCAGCATTTT. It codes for CATSRVVGNQPQHF.

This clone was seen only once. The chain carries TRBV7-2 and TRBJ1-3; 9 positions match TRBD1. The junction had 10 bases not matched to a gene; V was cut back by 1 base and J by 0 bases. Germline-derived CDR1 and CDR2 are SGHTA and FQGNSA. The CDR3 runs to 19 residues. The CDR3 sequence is CASSLEGQGAPISGNTIYF. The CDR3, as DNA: TGTGCCAGCAGCTTAGAGGGACAGGGAGCCCCGATCTCTGGAAACACCATATATTTT.

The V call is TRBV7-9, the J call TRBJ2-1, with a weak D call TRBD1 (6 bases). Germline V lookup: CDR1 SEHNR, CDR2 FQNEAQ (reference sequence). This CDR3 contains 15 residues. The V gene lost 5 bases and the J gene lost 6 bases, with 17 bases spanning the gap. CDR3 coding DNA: TGTGCCAGCAGCGATTCCTCTACAGGGAGCAATGAGCAGTTCTTC. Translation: CASSDSSTGSNEQFF.

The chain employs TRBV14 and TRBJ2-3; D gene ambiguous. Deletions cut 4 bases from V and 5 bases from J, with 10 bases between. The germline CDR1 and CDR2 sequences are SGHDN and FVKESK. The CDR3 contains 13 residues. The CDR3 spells CASSRATGDTQYF. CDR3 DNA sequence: TGTGCCAGCAGCCGAGCTACCGGAGATACGCAGTATTTT.

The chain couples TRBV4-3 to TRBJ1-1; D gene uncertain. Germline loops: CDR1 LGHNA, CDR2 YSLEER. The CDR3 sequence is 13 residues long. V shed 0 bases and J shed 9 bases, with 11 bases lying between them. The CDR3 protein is CASSQDLTDQAFF. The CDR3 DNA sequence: TGCGCCAGCAGCCAAGATCTGACTGACCAAGCTTTCTTT.

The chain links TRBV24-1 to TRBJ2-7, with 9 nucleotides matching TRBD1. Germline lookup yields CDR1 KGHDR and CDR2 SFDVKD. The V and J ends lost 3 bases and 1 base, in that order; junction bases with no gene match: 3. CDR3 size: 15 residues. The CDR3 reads CATSDTGTGSYEQYF. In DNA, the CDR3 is TGTGCCACCAGTGATACCGGGACAGGGTCCTACGAGCAGTACTTC.

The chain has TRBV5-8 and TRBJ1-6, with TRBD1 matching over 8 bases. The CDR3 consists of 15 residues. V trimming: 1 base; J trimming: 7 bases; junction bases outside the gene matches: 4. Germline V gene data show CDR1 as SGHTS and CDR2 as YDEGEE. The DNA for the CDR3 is TGTGCCAGCAGCTTGAGGGCAGGGGGCAATTCACCCCTCCACTTT. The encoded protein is CASSLRAGGNSPLHF.

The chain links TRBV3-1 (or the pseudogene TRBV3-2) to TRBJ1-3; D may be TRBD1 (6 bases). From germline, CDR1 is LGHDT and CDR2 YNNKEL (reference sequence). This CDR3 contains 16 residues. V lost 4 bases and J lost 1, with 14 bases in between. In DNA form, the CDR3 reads TGTGCCAGCAGCCCCCCACGAGGGGGATCTGGAAACACCATATATTTT. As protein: CASSPPRGGSGNTIYF.

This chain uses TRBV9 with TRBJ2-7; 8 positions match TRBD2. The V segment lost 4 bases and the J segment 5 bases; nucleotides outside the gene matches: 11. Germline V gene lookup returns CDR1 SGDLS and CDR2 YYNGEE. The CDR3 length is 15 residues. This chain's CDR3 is CASSFTGTSFDEQYF. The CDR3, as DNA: TGTGCCAGCAGCTTCACCGGGACTAGTTTCGACGAGCAGTACTTC.

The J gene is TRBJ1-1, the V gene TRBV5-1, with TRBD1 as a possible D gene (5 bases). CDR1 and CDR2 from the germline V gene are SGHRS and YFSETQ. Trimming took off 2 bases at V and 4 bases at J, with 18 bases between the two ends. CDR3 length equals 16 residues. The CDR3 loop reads CASSLSPGRGRTEAFF. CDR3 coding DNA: TGCGCCAGCAGCTTAAGCCCGGGGAGGGGACGCACTGAAGCTTTCTTT.

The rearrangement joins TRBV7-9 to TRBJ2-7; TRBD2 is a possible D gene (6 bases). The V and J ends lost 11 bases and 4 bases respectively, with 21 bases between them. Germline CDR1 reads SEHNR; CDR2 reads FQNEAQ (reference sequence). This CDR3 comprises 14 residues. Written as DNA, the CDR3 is TGTGCCCACACCCCCCCCCGGGGGATTTACGAGCAGTACTTC. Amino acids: CAHTPPRGIYEQYF. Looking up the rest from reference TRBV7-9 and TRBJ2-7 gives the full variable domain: DTGVSQNPRHKITKRGQNVTFRCDPISEHNRLYWYRQTLGQGPEFLTYFQNEAQLEKSRLLSDRFSAERPKGSFSTLEIQRTEQGDSAMYLCAHTPPRGIYEQYFGPGTRLTVT.

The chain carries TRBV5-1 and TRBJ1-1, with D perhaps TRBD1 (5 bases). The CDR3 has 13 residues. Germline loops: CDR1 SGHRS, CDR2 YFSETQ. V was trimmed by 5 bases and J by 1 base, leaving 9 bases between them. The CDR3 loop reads CASRGTGNTEAFF. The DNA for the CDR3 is TGCGCCAGCAGAGGGACTGGGAACACTGAAGCTTTCTTT.